This TCR beta chain was recorded in a study of cytomegalovirus exposure and HLA in healthy donors. The CDR3 covers 10 residues. The junction had 4 bases not matched to a gene; V was cut back by 8 bases and J by 9 bases. Germline lookup yields CDR1 SGHRS and CDR2 YFSETQ. The count of this clone is one. Use of 60 Vbeta and 13 Jbeta primers characterized the PCR. The data were produced by immunoSEQ multiplex PCR, yet TCRdb's version contains in-frame clones alone and is incomplete. The repertoire holds about 200,000 clones, with 82% as singletons. The sequence was obtained from a boy aged 2 to 10 in good health and CMV-seronegative. Sequencing input: PBMCs. V and J are TRBV5-1 and TRBJ1-1, with 7 bases lining up with TRBD1. CDR3 residues: CASTGDQAFF. The CDR3 DNA follows: TGCGCCAGTACAGGGGATCAAGCTTTCTTT.